The present entry profiles one T cell receptor (beta chain) with its context. Its antigen is undetermined. The sample is drawn from a study of post-analysis software for immune sequencing data. Incorporated into the TCR beta cDNA libraries were unique molecular identifiers, which served to reduce PCR and sequencing biases. TCRdb used MiXCR to reprocess the PCR reads, holding one entry per CDR3 protein. The profile shows 800,000 to 950,000 distinct CDR3 sequences, 53% of them singletons. The CDR3 covers 15 residues. Germline values: CDR1 SQVTM, CDR2 ANQGSEA. The trim removed 7 bases at V and 2 bases at J, leaving 10 bases unmatched. Study outcomes and limitations: Five TRBV segments appeared more often in patients than in controls, and TRBV5-6, TRBV5-1 and TRBV20-1 were among these.

The material sequenced was blood. The chain couples TRBV29-1 to TRBJ2-3, with TRBD1 matching over 9 bases. This sequence originates from a girl under 18 with multiple sclerosis. CDR3 DNA: TGCAGCGCCGCCTCGGGACAGGGAGCCACAGATACGCAGTATTTT. This encodes CSAASGQGATDTQYF.